One and the same sample provided the 6 T cell receptor beta chains below, sequenced in a study of molecular identifiers for immune sequencing clone quantification. Each CDR3 protein is one row after TCRdb ran MiXCR on the PCR reads. Among about 510,000 distinct CDR3 sequences listed, roughly 23% were seen once. What was sequenced was naive CD8+ T cells from blood, with Jurkat cell RNA spiked in. Regarding subset: FACS-sorted CD8+CD4-CCR7+CD45RA+ naive T cells. Source of these receptors: a human donor in good health. Some libraries in this study had Jurkat cell RNA spiked in.

This clonotype was recorded many times. The V gene is TRBV7-8, the J gene TRBJ2-3, with TRBD2 matching 8 bases. With 1 base clipped from V and 9 bases from J, the junction kept 15 bases outside the gene matches. Germline CDR1 and CDR2: SGHVS and FQNEAQ. The CDR3 consists of 17 residues. The CDR3 reads CASSLEVGGGTSGTQYF. The CDR3 bases are TGTGCCAGCAGCTTAGAGGTCGGCGGGGGGACTTCGGGCACGCAGTATTTT.

This clonotype was observed at least ten times. This rearrangement joins TRBV28 to TRBJ2-3; D is possibly TRBD1 (5 bases). The V end was cut by 5 bases, the J end by 1 base, with 16 bases between. The CDR3 contains 16 residues. Germline V gene data show CDR1 as MDHEN and CDR2 as SYDVKM. The CDR3 sequence is CASSPPPGPGTDTQYF. Written as DNA, the CDR3 is TGTGCCAGCAGTCCTCCTCCAGGGCCGGGCACAGATACGCAGTATTTT.

There are a few counts of this clonotype. The chain links TRBV4-3 to TRBJ1-5, with D unclear. With 0 bases removed from V and 0 bases from J, the gap between germline ends came to 6 bases. CDR3 length equals 15 residues. Germline CDR1 and CDR2: LGHNA and YSLEER. The CDR3 is CASSQELSSNQPQHF. CDR3 DNA: TGCGCCAGCAGCCAAGAACTCAGTAGCAATCAGCCCCAGCATTTT.

Details on this clonotype: Compared with germline, one end of the junction differs, possibly owing to a read error. V is TRBV5-3 and J is TRBJ1-1, with D maybe TRBD1 (6 bases). Being an ORF, TRBV5-3 has a function that is uncertain. The CDR3 consists of 15 residues. CDR3 sequence: CASSLEGGGGTEAFF. The CDR3 nucleotides are TGTGCCAGCAGCTTGGAGGGGGGCGGGGGCACTGAAGCTTTCTTT.

This clonotype was found many times. This chain joins TRBV4-3 and TRBJ1-1; D is undetermined. The V and J ends lost 0 bases and 0 bases respectively, with 5 bases between them. There are 14 residues in the CDR3. The germline V gene encodes CDR1 LGHNA and CDR2 YSLEER. CDR3 loop: CASSQDAMNTEAFF. Here the CDR3 DNA reads TGCGCCAGCAGCCAAGACGCGATGAACACTGAAGCTTTCTTT.

This clonotype was observed at least ten times. The rearrangement joins TRBV6-5 to TRBJ2-7; a weak D match, TRBD1 (5 bases). This CDR3 spans 14 amino acids. Germline V lookup: CDR1 MNHEY, CDR2 SVGAGI. The V end was cut by 0 bases, the J end by 6 bases, with 12 bases between. The CDR3 DNA is TGTGCCAGCAGTTACTCGCCAGGGCCGGGCGAGCAGTACTTC. Its protein is CASSYSPGPGEQYF.